This passage covers 19 T cell receptor beta chains from one sample sequenced in a study of blood T cell repertoires in COVID-19. The assay was immunoSEQ multiplex PCR, and TCRdb's table has in-frame clones only and misses some. In the table there are 350,000 to 450,000 clones, about 89% of which are singletons. Sequenced input: PBMCs or T cells enriched from blood (not recorded which). All receptors derive from a man aged 35 to 55 in a cohort exposed to, infected with or recovered from COVID-19 (not recorded which).

This clone has more than one count but fewer than ten. The chain links TRBV19 to TRBJ1-5, with 8 bases that match TRBD1. V trimming: 7 bases; J trimming: 9 bases; junction bases outside the gene matches: 11. The CDR3 has 14 residues. Germline loops: CDR1 LNHDA, CDR2 SQIVND (reference sequence). The DNA of the CDR3 is TGTGCCAGTACTCCGGGACAGGCCATTCCGCCCCAGCATTTT. It specifies CASTPGQAIPPQHF.

This chain uses TRBV4-1 with TRBJ2-1; D perhaps matches TRBD2 (6 bases). Trimming left V 3 bases short and J 0 bases short, with 15 bases between. Germline loops: CDR1 MGHRA, CDR2 YSYEKL. CDR3 length: 17 residues. CDR3 sequence: CASSHGKDGSSYNEQFF. CDR3 DNA: TGCGCCAGCAGCCATGGGAAGGACGGGAGCTCCTACAATGAGCAGTTCTTC.

This chain connects TRBV7-8 to TRBJ2-1; D not resolved. The CDR3 length is 17 residues. CDR1 and CDR2 (germline): SGHVS, FQNEAQ. V was trimmed by 1 base and J by 0 bases, leaving 13 bases between them. CDR3: CASSLDYSESSYNEQFF. The CDR3 coding sequence is TGTGCCAGCAGCTTAGACTACTCCGAGAGCTCCTACAATGAGCAGTTCTTC.

The V and J genes are TRBV7-9 and TRBJ2-1; 8 bases are shared with TRBD1. Germline CDR1 SEHNR, CDR2 FQNEAQ (reference sequence). V was clipped by 5 bases and J by 7 bases; unmatched bases: 16. This CDR3 region has 17 residues. The DNA for the CDR3 is TGTGCCAGCAGCCCCGGGACAGGAGGGGCGAAGGGGAATGAGCAGTTCTTC. Protein: CASSPGTGGAKGNEQFF.

The J gene is TRBJ2-7, the V gene TRBV29-1; possible D gene TRBD2, 6 bases. Germline V gene lookup returns CDR1 SQVTM and CDR2 ANQGSEA. V lost 4 bases to trimming and J lost 0 bases, with 22 bases between them. The length of the CDR3 is 17 residues. CDR3 in DNA: TGCAGCGTTGTGGAATGGAGGGTAGGCCAATTCTCCTACGAGCAGTACTTC. Translating gives CSVVEWRVGQFSYEQYF.

This sequence joins TRBV19 and TRBJ2-7, with D tentatively TRBD1 (5 bases). Trimming took off 1 base at V and 3 bases at J, with 13 bases between the two ends. Germline V gene data show CDR1 as LNHDA and CDR2 as SQIVND (reference sequence). The CDR3 spans 15 residues. The CDR3 loop is CASSIVAGSDYEQYF. As DNA, the CDR3 is TGTGCCAGTAGTATAGTGGCAGGGTCTGACTACGAGCAGTACTTC.

This clone has a single count. The CDR3 DNA follows: TGTGCCAGCAGCCGGGGGGGGCTAGCGGGTTTGTATGAGCAGTTCTTC. Residues: CASSRGGLAGLYEQFF. The J gene is TRBJ2-1, the V gene TRBV3-1 (or the pseudogene TRBV3-2), with 8 bases matching TRBD2. J gave up 8 bases and V 4 bases, and 13 bases lay outside the gene matches. CDR1 and CDR2 from the germline V gene are LGHDT and YNNKEL (reference sequence). CDR3 length equals 16 residues.

A single count supports this clone. This chain's CDR3 is CASRVAGVQGNEQFF. The CDR3 region has the DNA TGTGCCAGCAGGGTCGCGGGAGTTCAAGGCAATGAGCAGTTCTTC. The chain employs TRBV7-2 and TRBJ2-1, with TRBD2 matching over 7 bases. The CDR3 totals 15 residues. The V gene's germline CDR1 is SGHTA and CDR2 FQGNSA. J was trimmed by 6 bases and V by 6 bases; bases with no gene match: 11.

J is TRBJ2-2 and V is TRBV18; unclear D gene. This CDR3 contains 16 residues. The germline V and J ends were trimmed by 1 base and 0 bases, with 9 bases remaining between them. The germline CDR1 and CDR2 sequences are KGHSH and LQKENI. The CDR3 region has the DNA TGTGCCAGCTCACCACTCTCTCCGGCGAACACCGGGGAGCTGTTTTTT. This sequence encodes CASSPLSPANTGELFF.

The sample holds one count of this clone. V is TRBV27 and J is TRBJ2-3, with 13 bases aligning to TRBD2. Trimming removed 4 bases from V and 4 bases from J; junction bases left unmatched: 5. Germline-derived CDR1 and CDR2 are MNHEY and SMNVEV (reference sequence). The length of the CDR3 is 16 residues. The CDR3 DNA follows: TGTGCCAGCAGTTCAAGACTAGCGGGAGGCCCAGATACGCAGTATTTT. Amino acid sequence: CASSSRLAGGPDTQYF.

Notes on this clone: Other DNA sequences in this sample translate to the same CDR3. This rearrangement joins TRBV28 to TRBJ1-2; 8 bases are a match to TRBD1. CDR1 MDHEN and CDR2 SYDVKM come from the germline V gene. CDR3 size: 12 residues. J gave up 5 bases and V 5 bases, and 1 base lay outside the gene matches. The CDR3 protein is CASSTGGYGYTF. The DNA for the CDR3 is TGTGCCAGCAGTACAGGGGGATATGGCTACACCTTC.

V gene TRBV20-1 combines with J gene TRBJ2-7; D is uncertain. Trimming left V 1 base short and J 3 bases short, with 4 bases between. The CDR3 runs to 11 residues. Germline V gives CDR1 DFQATT, CDR2 SNEGSKA (reference sequence). CDR3 coding DNA: TGCAGTGCTAGAGTCCGCTACGAGCAGTACTTC. Its translation: CSARVRYEQYF.

V and J are TRBV7-6 and TRBJ2-7, with 10 bases fitting TRBD2. With V trimmed by 1 base and J by 3 bases, 3 bases remained unmatched. The CDR3 is 15 residues long. Germline CDR1 is SGHVS and CDR2 is FNYEAQ. CDR3 bases: TGTGCCAGCAGCTTAGGGGGACTAGCGAACTACGAGCAGTACTTC. Amino acids: CASSLGGLANYEQYF.

This sequence joins TRBV29-1 and TRBJ1-1; 11 bases align to TRBD1. This CDR3 region has 13 residues. Germline CDR1 reads SQVTM; CDR2 reads ANQGSEA. The junction had 1 base not matched to a gene; V was cut back by 3 bases and J by 4 bases. The CDR3 spells CSVEDRGLTEAFF. CDR3 sequence (DNA): TGCAGCGTTGAGGACAGGGGGCTCACTGAAGCTTTCTTT.

This clone has just one count. The gene calls are TRBV18 and TRBJ1-1; the D gene is possibly TRBD1 (6 bases). Germline CDR1 and CDR2: KGHSH and LQKENI. This CDR3 comprises 15 residues. The V gene lost 3 bases and the J gene lost 5 bases, with 16 bases spanning the gap. The CDR3 sequence is CASSPRTGQGTEAFF. The CDR3 nucleotides read TGTGCCAGCTCACCCAGAACAGGGCAGGGAACTGAAGCTTTCTTT.

The sample holds a few counts of this clone. CDR3 amino acids: CASSGATRDEQFF. The DNA for the CDR3 is TGTGCCAGCAGTGGGGCGACTAGGGATGAGCAGTTCTTC. The chain employs TRBV2 and TRBJ2-1; TRBD2 might be the D (6 bases). This CDR3 region has 13 residues. Trimming stripped 4 bases from V and 8 bases from J, with 12 bases between. Germline V gives CDR1 SNHLY, CDR2 FYNNEI.

This chain uses TRBV5-1 with TRBJ2-7; D perhaps matches TRBD2 (6 bases). The germline V and J ends were trimmed by 0 bases and 3 bases, with 13 bases remaining between them. The germline V gene encodes CDR1 SGHRS and CDR2 YFSETQ. The CDR3 loop spans 15 amino acids. Written as DNA, the CDR3 is TGCGCCAGCAGCTTGGTTAGCGGCCGGATCTACGAGCAGTACTTC. Its protein is CASSLVSGRIYEQYF. Full variable domain (remainder filled in from reference TRBV5-1 and TRBJ2-7): KAGVTQTPRYLIKTRGQQVTLSCSPISGHRSVSWYQQTPGQGLQFLFEYFSETQRNKGNFPGRFSGRQFSNSRSEMNVSTLELGDSALYLCASSLVSGRIYEQYFGPGTRLTVT.

This clone was detected only once. The CDR3 here is CASSYAGLGGSGANVLTF. The CDR3 DNA sequence: TGCGCCAGCAGTTATGCGGGCCTAGGGGGATCTGGGGCCAACGTCCTGACTTTC. V and J are TRBV5-1 and TRBJ2-6; the D gene is possibly TRBD1 (6 bases). Germline V CDR1 and CDR2: SGHRS, YFSETQ. The V gene lost 5 bases and the J gene lost 1 base, with 19 bases spanning the gap. This CDR3 contains 18 residues.

The V and J genes are TRBV21-1 and TRBJ2-3; the table's TRBD1 call for D was not verified on the DNA. TRBV21-1 represents a pseudogene. The CDR3 has 15 amino acids. The CDR3 bases are TGTGCCAGCAGCACGACAGGGTTCGGTGCAGATACGCAGTATTTT. Translated, it gives CASSTTGFGADTQYF.